The 26 T cell receptor beta chains presented below share a single source sample, sequenced in a study of T cell repertoires in cytomegalovirus infection. A single record per CDR3 protein comes from TCRdb applying MiXCR to the reads. Of more than 300,000 distinct CDR3 sequences listed, approximately 35% are singletons. What these receptors recognize is not known. The material sequenced was cultured PBMCs, taken from culture after CMV antigen stimulation. These receptors all stem from a human donor in good health (CMV status not recorded). Some clones in this sample may be carry-over from other donors' samples.

The CDR3 DNA sequence: TGTGCCAGCAGTTACATTGCGGCAGAGACCTATGGCTACACCTTC. Protein product: CASSYIAAETYGYTF. V is TRBV6-2 or TRBV6-3 and J is TRBJ1-2; no definite D call. Germline V gives CDR1 MNHEY, CDR2 SVGEGT. The CDR3 contains 15 residues. The V end was cut by 2 bases, the J end by 4 bases, with 14 bases between.

The table lists this clonotype with many counts. This rearrangement joins TRBV7-3 to TRBJ2-1; 9 bases fit TRBD2. The CDR3 length is 16 residues. V trimming: 1 base; J trimming: 8 bases; junction bases outside the gene matches: 9. In germline, CDR1 is SGHTA, CDR2 FQGTGA. For the CDR3, the DNA is TGTGCCAGCAGCTTAAGGGGAGCGGGAGGCCTCCATGAGCAGTTCTTC. Its protein is CASSLRGAGGLHEQFF.

The table lists this clonotype with a few counts. The CDR3 sequence: CASSQKRASSYNEQFF. The CDR3, as DNA: TGTGCCAGCAGCCAAAAGCGGGCCAGCTCCTACAATGAGCAGTTCTTC. J is TRBJ2-1 and V is TRBV27, with TRBD2 as a possible D gene (6 bases). CDR1 is MNHEY, CDR2 SMNVEV, per germline (reference sequence). Trimming took off 6 bases at V and 0 bases at J, with 15 bases between the two ends. The CDR3 has 16 amino acids.

This clonotype was picked up a small number of times. The J gene is TRBJ2-3, the V gene TRBV7-2; no clear D gene. V was trimmed by 10 bases and J by 2 bases, leaving 13 bases between them. This CDR3 contains 13 residues. Germline V gene sequence: CDR1 SGHTA, CDR2 FQGNSA. The CDR3 DNA sequence: TGTGCCACGTGTCGGGTGGCCACAGATACGCAGTATTTT. It translates to CATCRVATDTQYF.

The chain couples TRBV3-1 to TRBJ2-1, with 14 positions matching TRBD2. Losses at the gene ends were 2 bases for V and 10 bases for J; bases not matched to a gene: 7. In germline, CDR1 is LGHDT, CDR2 YNNKEL (reference sequence). The CDR3 has 16 residues. The CDR3 DNA reads TGTGCCAGCAGCCAATCGACTAGCGGGAGGGCCTGGGAGCAGTTCTTC. Translation: CASSQSTSGRAWEQFF.

Only a few counts were recorded for this clonotype. The J gene is TRBJ2-1, the V gene TRBV12-3 or TRBV12-4; 11 bases align to TRBD2. There are 15 residues in the CDR3. Trimming took 6 bases from V and 9 from J; bases not matched to a gene: 10. CDR3 nucleotides: TGTGCCAGCAGGTCCACTAGCGGGAGTATATCTGAGCAGTTCTTC. It is translated as CASRSTSGSISEQFF.

This clonotype was counted ten times or more. This rearrangement joins TRBV12-3 or TRBV12-4 to TRBJ1-1; unclear D gene. V shed 4 bases and J shed 2 bases, with 8 bases lying between them. The CDR3 is 13 amino acids. CDR3 region: CASSSRENTEAFF. The CDR3, as DNA: TGTGCCAGCAGTTCACGTGAAAACACTGAAGCTTTCTTT.

This clonotype was found a few times. This rearrangement joins TRBV7-8 to TRBJ2-7, with 10 positions matching TRBD2. The CDR3 extends over 14 amino acids. Germline CDR1 reads SGHVS; CDR2 reads FQNEAQ. Trimming removed 1 base from V and 6 bases from J; junction bases left unmatched: 3. The CDR3 is CASSLGLAGVEQYF. For the CDR3, the DNA is TGTGCCAGCAGCTTAGGCCTAGCGGGAGTCGAGCAGTACTTC.

This clonotype was seen a handful of times. The chain uses TRBV20-1 and TRBJ2-5; no clear D gene. The CDR3 length is 14 residues. The germline V and J ends were trimmed by 0 bases and 5 bases, with 13 bases remaining between them. Germline V gene data show CDR1 as DFQATT and CDR2 as SNEGSKA (reference sequence). CDR3 DNA sequence: TGCAGTGCTAGAGACTCTCAAGGGATGGAGACCCAGTACTTC. Its translation: CSARDSQGMETQYF.

This sequence joins TRBV27 and TRBJ1-1, with a possible D match to TRBD1 (5 bases). Germline values: CDR1 MNHEY, CDR2 SMNVEV (reference sequence). This CDR3 is 15 amino acids long. Trimming removed 5 bases from V and 0 bases from J, with 13 bases in between. The CDR3, as DNA: TGTGCCAGCAGTACACTAAGACAGTTGAACACTGAAGCTTTCTTT. Its translation is CASSTLRQLNTEAFF.

The rearrangement links TRBV19 to TRBJ2-7; no firm D call. This CDR3 comprises 17 residues. Germline CDR1 LNHDA, CDR2 SQIVND (reference sequence). V was shortened by 6 bases and J by 0 bases, with 21 bases between the two germline ends. CDR3 in amino acids: CASSRDVVGVGSYEQYF. The CDR3, as DNA: TGTGCCAGTAGCCGCGATGTTGTTGGGGTCGGCTCCTACGAGCAGTACTTC.

There are a few counts of this clonotype. The chain employs TRBV7-9 and TRBJ2-2; no reliable D call. There are 12 residues in the CDR3. The germline V gene encodes CDR1 SEHNR and CDR2 FQNEAQ (reference sequence). The V gene lost 3 bases and the J gene lost 7 bases, with 6 bases spanning the gap. CDR3 coding DNA: TGTGCCAGCAGCTTGATTAGCGGGGAGCTGTTTTTT. This gives the protein CASSLISGELFF.

This clonotype was seen a handful of times. The chain has TRBV15 and TRBJ2-4; D is uncertain. V was clipped by 4 bases and J by 1 base, with 14 bases between them. Per the germline V gene, CDR1 is LNHNV and CDR2 is YYDKDF (reference sequence). The CDR3 contains 16 residues. The CDR3: CATSTGPGGAKNIQYF. The DNA of the CDR3 is TGTGCCACCAGCACAGGACCCGGTGGGGCCAAAAACATTCAGTACTTC. Variable domain in full (rest from reference TRBV15 and TRBJ2-4): DAMVIQNPRYQVTQFGKPVTLSCSQTLNHNVMYWYQQKSSQAPKLLFHYYDKDFNNEADTPDNFQSRRPNTSFCFLDIRSPGLGDTAMYLCATSTGPGGAKNIQYFGAGTRLSVL.

The rearrangement links TRBV4-1 to TRBJ2-5, with unresolved D. Trimming pared 2 bases from V and 1 base from J, leaving 5 bases between. Germline V gene lookup returns CDR1 MGHRA and CDR2 YSYEKL. The CDR3 covers 13 residues. The CDR3 reads CASSQWGQETQYF. In DNA, the CDR3 is TGCGCCAGCAGCCAATGGGGCCAAGAGACCCAGTACTTC.

The sample holds one count of this clonotype. The chain combines TRBV10-3 with TRBJ1-2, with TRBD1 as a possible D gene (6 bases). There are 13 residues in the CDR3. V was pared by 9 bases and J by 7 bases, with 18 bases between. Germline CDR1 is ENHRY and CDR2 is SYGVKD. CDR3 region: CAIAGGGRGGYTF. For the CDR3, the DNA is TGTGCCATAGCCGGGGGGGGGCGCGGTGGCTACACCTTC.

This clonotype occurred once. The chain employs TRBV7-2 and TRBJ1-2, with a tentative D call TRBD1 (5 bases). Trimming took 1 base from V and 6 from J, leaving 21 bases between them. Germline-derived CDR1 and CDR2 are SGHTA and FQGNSA. This CDR3 region has 17 residues. CDR3 nucleotide sequence: TGTGCCAGCAGCTTAGGGCCGGGGGGAGGGTACATGGATGGCTACACCTTC. Protein: CASSLGPGGGYMDGYTF.

This sequence joins TRBV4-1 and TRBJ2-7, with D maybe TRBD2 (6 bases). The CDR3 is 13 residues long. Per germline, CDR1 MGHRA and CDR2 YSYEKL. V lost 9 bases and J lost 5, with 17 bases in between. The CDR3 DNA reads TGCGCCAGTGGGCGGAGGGAGTCCAACGAGCAGTACTTC. Amino acids: CASGRRESNEQYF.

The V and J genes are TRBV7-4 and TRBJ2-1; possibly TRBD1 or TRBD2 for D (6 bases each). The CDR3 consists of 15 residues. Trimming took off 9 bases at V and 0 bases at J, with 15 bases between the two ends. Germline V lookup: CDR1 SGHVT, CDR2 SQSDAQ. The CDR3 DNA reads as TGTGCCAGACAACTAAGGGGGGTCTCCTACAATGAGCAGTTCTTC. Protein: CARQLRGVSYNEQFF.

The chain carries TRBV20-1 and TRBJ2-5; D uncertain. Germline V lookup: CDR1 DFQATT, CDR2 SNEGSKA (reference sequence). The CDR3 covers 13 residues. Trimming left V 4 bases short and J 1 base short, with 10 bases between. DNA for the CDR3: TGCAGTGCTATTAGACGGTTCCAAGAGACCCAGTACTTC. Its translation is CSAIRRFQETQYF.

This clonotype occurred a few times. The chain employs TRBV6-2 or TRBV6-3 and TRBJ1-5; TRBD1 is a possible D gene (6 bases). V lost 7 bases and J 6 bases, leaving 16 bases between the germline ends. CDR1 MNHEY and CDR2 SVGEGT come from the germline V gene. This CDR3 is built from 14 residues. The CDR3 is CASTKGGFTQPQHF. Written as DNA, the CDR3 is TGTGCCAGCACAAAGGGGGGTTTCACTCAGCCCCAGCATTTT.

The rearrangement uses TRBV28 and TRBJ2-2; weak D call: TRBD1 (6 bases). From germline, CDR1 is MDHEN and CDR2 SYDVKM. V lost 5 bases to trimming and J lost 0 bases, with 16 bases between them. CDR3 length equals 17 residues. CDR3 sequence: CASSQPGHQSNTGELFF. In DNA, the CDR3 is TGTGCCAGCAGTCAACCGGGACACCAATCGAACACCGGGGAGCTGTTTTTT. The full variable domain, completed using reference TRBV28 and TRBJ2-2, is DVKVTQSSRYLVKRTGEKVFLECVQDMDHENMFWYRQDPGLGLRLIYFSYDVKMKEKGDIPEGYSVSREKKERFSLILESASTNQTSMYLCASSQPGHQSNTGELFFGEGSRLTVL.

V usage is TRBV15 and J usage is TRBJ1-5; TRBD1 is a possible D gene (5 bases). CDR1 and CDR2 from the germline V gene are LNHNV and YYDKDF (reference sequence). The length of the CDR3 is 14 residues. With 0 bases removed from V and 7 bases from J, the gap between germline ends came to 10 bases. The CDR3 coding sequence is TGTGCCACCAGCAGAGAGGGGGGTGGGCAGCCCCAGCATTTT. Translated, it gives CATSREGGGQPQHF.

A few counts support this clonotype. Sequence at one end of the junction differs from germline and may be a read error. The V and J genes are TRBV7-9 and TRBJ2-2; TRBD2 matches 11 bases. CDR1 and CDR2 from the germline V gene are SEHNR and FQNEAQ (reference sequence). This CDR3 has 15 amino acids. CDR3 nucleotides: TGTGCCAGCAGCCTAGCGGGAGGTGAGACCGGGGAGCTGTTTTTT. Residues: CASSLAGGETGELFF.

The rearrangement joins TRBV20-1 to TRBJ2-1; 7 nucleotides align to TRBD2. CDR3 length: 16 amino acids. In germline, CDR1 is DFQATT, CDR2 SNEGSKA (reference sequence). The junction had 9 bases not matched to a gene; V was cut back by 0 bases and J by 4 bases. The CDR3 DNA follows: TGCAGTGCTAGAGATGCGTCGCAGCGGGGATACAATGAGCAGTTCTTC. This encodes CSARDASQRGYNEQFF.

The genes are TRBV4-3 and TRBJ2-1, with TRBD2 matching 8 bases. V lost 0 bases and J lost 8; bases outside the gene matches: 9. The germline V gene encodes CDR1 LGHNA and CDR2 YSLEER. The CDR3 totals 16 residues. The CDR3 reads CASSQDPGGGVDEQFF. The CDR3 region has the DNA TGCGCCAGCAGCCAAGACCCGGGGGGGGGTGTCGATGAGCAGTTCTTC.

In its sample, this clonotype was seen a few times. This sequence joins TRBV19 and TRBJ2-1, with TRBD1 identical over 8 bases. The V gene end was trimmed by 1 base and the J gene end by 7 bases; junction bases not matched to a gene: 0. Germline V gene sequence: CDR1 LNHDA, CDR2 SQIVND (reference sequence). The CDR3 is 13 residues long. The CDR3 coding sequence is TGTGCCAGTAGTATAGGACAGGGGAATGAGCAGTTCTTC. This translates into CASSIGQGNEQFF.